The 7 T cell receptor beta chains given below trace back to one sample, sequenced in a study of shared clonotypes between healthy human individuals. The protocol was immunoSEQ multiplex PCR, while the TCRdb copy is restricted to in-frame clones and leaves out a portion. The data hold about 340,000 clones, with 73% observed a single time. The sequencing input was memory CD4+ T cells sorted from blood. Subset denoted: CD45RA-negative fraction. These receptor sequences come from a man aged 25-40 years in good health.

This clone was seen just once. This chain uses TRBV4-1 with TRBJ2-2; D unclear. Trimming took off 5 bases at V and 1 base at J, with 5 bases between the two ends. The CDR3 runs 13 residues. CDR1 and CDR2 (germline): MGHRA, YSYEKL. CDR3 DNA: TGCGCCAGCAGCTCCCAGAACACCGGGGAGCTGTTTTTT. It encodes CASSSQNTGELFF.

DNA of the CDR3: TGTGCCAGCAGCTCCATCCCCCCACTAGCGGGAGGACAGGTTAACACCGGGGAGCTGTTTTTT. As protein: CASSSIPPLAGGQVNTGELFF. V and J are TRBV7-3 and TRBJ2-2; 12 positions agree with TRBD2. Germline trimming cut 4 bases from V and 2 bases from J; bases unmatched to any gene: 17. CDR1 and CDR2 (germline): SGHTA, FQGTGA. This CDR3 is 21 amino acids long.

The CDR3 spells CASRGLMNTEAFF. In DNA form, the CDR3 reads TGTGCCAGCCGGGGACTCATGAACACTGAAGCTTTCTTT. The rearrangement uses TRBV28 and TRBJ1-1; TRBD1 is a possible D gene (5 bases). Germline assignment: CDR1 MDHEN and CDR2 SYDVKM. Trimming took 8 bases from V and 0 from J, leaving 10 bases between them. The CDR3 contains 13 residues.

V is TRBV7-9 and J is TRBJ2-7; D possibly corresponds to TRBD1 (6 bases). V lost 5 bases, J lost 0 bases, and 20 bases lay in between. The CDR3 consists of 17 residues. Germline CDR1 SEHNR, CDR2 FQNEAQ (reference sequence). CDR3 nucleotide sequence: TGTGCCAGCAGCCGACTCAGACAGGCCCCGAGCTCCTACGAGCAGTACTTC. Its translation: CASSRLRQAPSSYEQYF.

The V call is TRBV4-1, the J call TRBJ2-7; 11 nucleotides align to TRBD2. The germline V gene has CDR1 MGHRA and CDR2 YSYEKL. V trimming: 1 base; J trimming: 5 bases; junction bases outside the gene matches: 19. CDR3 length: 20 residues. Here the CDR3 DNA reads TGCGCCAGCAGCCAAGCGCCGGCGGCGTCTAGCGGGAGGAGCGGGAACGAGCAGTACTTC. This translates into CASSQAPAASSGRSGNEQYF.

This clone appeared a single time. The J gene is TRBJ2-1, the V gene TRBV5-8; D gene uncertain. Germline loops: CDR1 SGHTS, CDR2 YDEGEE. The V and J ends lost 3 bases and 4 bases respectively, with 8 bases between them. The CDR3 has 13 amino acids. CDR3: CASSSGPYNEQFF. The CDR3 DNA is TGTGCCAGCAGCTCCGGACCTTACAATGAGCAGTTCTTC.

In this sample, this clone turned up once. CDR3: CASSYSADRTGNTIYF. In DNA form, the CDR3 reads TGTGCCAGCAGTTACTCCGCGGACAGGACTGGAAACACCATATATTTT. The rearrangement joins TRBV6-6 to TRBJ1-3; the match to TRBD1 covers 7 bases. V lost 0 bases and J lost 2; bases outside the gene matches: 4. Germline V gene data show CDR1 as MNHNY and CDR2 as SVGAGI (reference sequence). The CDR3 spans 16 residues.